The 25 T cell receptor beta chains in this list originate from one sample, sequenced in a study of blood T cell repertoires in COVID-19. The method was immunoSEQ multiplex PCR; TCRdb's version includes in-frame clones alone and lacks a portion of them. This table has 100,000 to 150,000 clones, under 90% appearing once. Material for sequencing was PBMCs or T cells enriched from blood (not recorded which). The receptor source for this set is a man in his forties with acute COVID-19.

The chain's CDR3 is CATSDLSTDTQYF. The CDR3 bases are TGTGCCACCAGTGACCTTAGCACAGATACGCAGTATTTT. V is TRBV24-1 and J is TRBJ2-3; D gene ambiguous. V gave up 4 bases and J gave up 0 bases, with 4 bases separating them. CDR1 KGHDR and CDR2 SFDVKD come from the germline V gene. The CDR3 is 13 residues long.

The chain employs TRBV29-1 and TRBJ1-5, with no clear D. Deletions cut 5 bases from V and 5 bases from J, with 10 bases between. CDR3 size: 12 residues. Germline-derived CDR1 and CDR2 are SQVTM and ANQGSEA. The CDR3 nucleotides are TGCAGCGTTCGGAACGGGGATCAGCCCCAGCATTTT. This gives the protein CSVRNGDQPQHF.

This chain joins TRBV5-6 and TRBJ2-7; D gene uncertain. The germline CDR1 and CDR2 sequences are SGHDT and YYEEEE. V gave up 1 base and J gave up 6 bases, with 5 bases separating them. CDR3 length equals 11 residues. This CDR3 reads CASSLRVEQYF. As DNA, the CDR3 is TGTGCCAGCAGCTTGCGAGTCGAGCAGTACTTC.

This clone has only one observation. The chain recombines TRBV9 with TRBJ1-2; D might be TRBD1 (5 bases). The V gene's germline CDR1 is SGDLS and CDR2 YYNGEE. The CDR3 extends over 14 amino acids. V lost 3 bases to trimming and J lost 8 bases, with 17 bases between them. The CDR3: CASSDGGEGGGYTF. DNA of the CDR3: TGTGCCAGCAGCGATGGGGGGGAAGGAGGAGGCTACACCTTC.

The chain carries TRBV18 and TRBJ1-1; 10 nucleotides align to TRBD1. The CDR3 is made up of 15 amino acids. V shed 6 bases, J shed 3 bases, and the junction held 7 bases outside the gene matches. The germline V gene encodes CDR1 KGHSH and CDR2 LQKENI. The CDR3 region is CASSSGTGVDTEAFF. As DNA, the CDR3 is TGTGCCAGCTCTTCCGGGACAGGGGTGGACACTGAAGCTTTCTTT.

The count of this clone is one. This CDR3 is CASSLDLAGGGELFF. In DNA form, the CDR3 reads TGTGCCAGCAGCTTAGATCTAGCGGGCGGCGGGGAGCTGTTTTTT. The chain carries TRBV7-3 and TRBJ2-2, with TRBD2 identical over 8 bases. The CDR3 runs to 15 residues. The germline V gene has CDR1 SGHTA and CDR2 FQGTGA. With V trimmed by 2 bases and J by 7 bases, 6 bases remained unmatched.

The chain uses TRBV5-6 and TRBJ2-7; D may be TRBD2 (6 bases). The CDR3 totals 14 residues. V was trimmed by 0 bases and J by 1 base, leaving 8 bases between them. Germline assignment: CDR1 SGHDT and CDR2 YYEEEE. CDR3 sequence (DNA): TGTGCCAGCAGCTTGGAGCGGGCGTCCTACGAGCAGTACTTC. The encoded protein is CASSLERASYEQYF.

The chain employs TRBV30 and TRBJ2-5; 8 bases are a match to TRBD2. In germline, CDR1 is GTSNPN, CDR2 SVGIG (reference sequence). The CDR3 covers 13 residues. V lost 1 base to trimming and J lost 7 bases; unmatched junction nucleotides: 5. The CDR3 nucleotides are TGTGCCTGGAGTGGATCGAGCGGGGGGACCCAGTACTTC. It specifies CAWSGSSGGTQYF.

Turning to this clone: Other DNA sequences in this sample translate to the same CDR3. CDR3 region: CASSPTGGGYGYTF. The CDR3 DNA reads as TGTGCCAGCAGTCCGACAGGGGGTGGGTATGGCTACACCTTC. V is TRBV27 and J is TRBJ1-2; 9 nucleotides match TRBD1. Germline CDR1 reads MNHEY; CDR2 reads SMNVEV (reference sequence). Trimming removed 5 bases from V and 5 bases from J; junction bases left unmatched: 6. The CDR3 contains 14 residues.

The gene calls are TRBV19 and TRBJ1-2; D may be TRBD1 (5 bases). Per germline, CDR1 LNHDA and CDR2 SQIVND (reference sequence). The CDR3 covers 13 residues. The V and J ends lost 7 bases and 0 bases respectively, with 9 bases between them. This CDR3 reads CASKTASNYGYTF. The CDR3 DNA is TGTGCCAGTAAGACAGCCTCTAACTATGGCTACACCTTC.

This clone appeared once. The chain uses TRBV20-1 and TRBJ2-1; no clear D. The CDR3 spans 11 residues. The germline V gene has CDR1 DFQATT and CDR2 SNEGSKA (reference sequence). V lost 4 bases, J lost 5 bases, and 6 bases lay in between. The CDR3: CSATLNNEQFF. CDR3 DNA sequence: TGCAGTGCTACCCTAAACAATGAGCAGTTCTTC.

The rearrangement joins TRBV7-8 to TRBJ2-3, with D tentatively TRBD1 (5 bases). V gave up 5 bases and J gave up 0 bases, with 15 bases separating them. The germline V gene has CDR1 SGHVS and CDR2 FQNEAQ. The length of the CDR3 is 16 residues. The CDR3 sequence: CASSPTTRQSTDTQYF. The CDR3 bases are TGTGCCAGCAGCCCTACCACGAGACAGAGCACAGATACGCAGTATTTT.

This clone was seen once. The chain combines TRBV5-8 with TRBJ2-1; D possibly corresponds to TRBD2 (5 bases). The CDR3 has 16 residues. Trimming pared 2 bases from V and 4 bases from J, leaving 16 bases between. Germline lookup yields CDR1 SGHTS and CDR2 YDEGEE. The CDR3 spells CASSFHEGLLYNEQFF. As DNA, the CDR3 is TGTGCCAGCAGCTTTCACGAAGGACTCCTATACAATGAGCAGTTCTTC.

The rearrangement joins TRBV7-3 to TRBJ2-2; 8 nucleotides line up with TRBD2. Germline V CDR1 and CDR2: SGHTA, FQGTGA. The CDR3 is 15 residues long. V lost 2 bases and J lost 5; bases outside the gene matches: 4. The CDR3 DNA reads TGTGCCAGCAGCTTAGCTACTAGCGGTACCGGGGAGCTGTTTTTT. Amino acids: CASSLATSGTGELFF.

The genes are TRBV11-2 and TRBJ2-1, with 8 bases fitting TRBD1. Germline V gene sequence: CDR1 SGHAT, CDR2 FQNNGV. Germline trimming cut 1 base from V and 7 bases from J; bases unmatched to any gene: 6. This CDR3 region has 15 residues. The CDR3 spells CASSLGTGKDNEQFF. The CDR3 DNA is TGTGCCAGCAGCTTAGGGACAGGGAAGGATAATGAGCAGTTCTTC.

The CDR3 nucleotides read TGTGCCTCGAACAGGGAGAGTGGCTACACCTTC. Its translation: CASNRESGYTF. This rearrangement joins TRBV30 to TRBJ1-2, with D maybe TRBD1 (6 bases). This CDR3 has 11 residues. CDR1 GTSNPN and CDR2 SVGIG come from the germline V gene (reference sequence). With 7 bases removed from V and 7 bases from J, the gap between germline ends came to 13 bases.

The rearrangement uses TRBV27 and TRBJ2-1, with 9 bases matching TRBD2. Trimming removed 4 bases from V and 4 bases from J; junction bases left unmatched: 5. This CDR3 has 15 amino acids. Germline loops: CDR1 MNHEY, CDR2 SMNVEV (reference sequence). This chain's CDR3 is CASSSASGAYNEQFF. In DNA form, the CDR3 reads TGTGCCAGCAGTTCCGCTAGCGGGGCATACAATGAGCAGTTCTTC.

This chain uses TRBV6-4 with TRBJ1-6; 7 nucleotides line up with TRBD1. The CDR3 covers 14 residues. In germline, CDR1 is MRHNA, CDR2 SNTAGT. V was clipped by 6 bases and J by 6 bases; unmatched bases: 5. The CDR3 nucleotides are TGTGCCAGCAGCTCCGGGACAGCTAATTCACCCCTCCACTTT. Protein: CASSSGTANSPLHF.

This sequence joins TRBV28 and TRBJ2-1, with unresolved D. The V gene's germline CDR1 is MDHEN and CDR2 SYDVKM. CDR3 length: 11 residues. Trimming pared 6 bases from V and 9 bases from J, leaving 9 bases between. Here the CDR3 DNA reads TGTGCCAGCAGCCGTCTAATTGAGCAGTTCTTC. Protein product: CASSRLIEQFF.

The chain links TRBV5-1 to TRBJ2-1; 9 nucleotides align to TRBD1. The CDR3 consists of 15 residues. Germline V lookup: CDR1 SGHRS, CDR2 YFSETQ. V was pared by 7 bases and J by 9 bases, with 14 bases of the junction left unmatched. The CDR3 nucleotides read TGCGCCAGCCAATTGGGGACAGGGAAAGTCGGTGAGCAGTTCTTC. This translates into CASQLGTGKVGEQFF.

The chain joins TRBV4-2 to TRBJ2-7; 9 bases match TRBD2. The CDR3 has 19 amino acids. The germline CDR1 and CDR2 sequences are LGHNA and YNFKEQ. Trimming cost V 0 bases and J 0 bases; bases outside gene matches: 12. The CDR3 sequence is CASSQDRASGRRVSYEQYF. DNA of the CDR3: TGTGCCAGCAGCCAAGATAGGGCAAGCGGGAGGCGGGTCTCCTACGAGCAGTACTTC.

V is TRBV19 and J is TRBJ2-2, with 16 nucleotides matching TRBD2. This CDR3 comprises 18 residues. Per the germline V gene, CDR1 is LNHDA and CDR2 is SQIVND (reference sequence). The V and J ends lost 6 bases and 0 bases, in that order; junction bases with no gene match: 4. The CDR3 DNA sequence: TGTGCCAGTAGCCCGGGACTAGCGGGAGGGTCGAACACCGGGGAGCTGTTTTTT. Translated: CASSPGLAGGSNTGELFF.

The chain joins TRBV28 to TRBJ2-2; 7 nucleotides line up with TRBD2. V was pared by 2 bases and J by 5 bases, with 5 bases of the junction left unmatched. Per germline, CDR1 MDHEN and CDR2 SYDVKM. CDR3 length: 15 amino acids. CDR3 residues: CASSLGGGWTGELFF. CDR3 nucleotide sequence: TGTGCCAGCAGTTTAGGCGGGGGTTGGACCGGGGAGCTGTTTTTT.

J is TRBJ2-7 and V is TRBV7-6; the match to TRBD1 covers 7 bases. Germline V gene data show CDR1 as SGHVS and CDR2 as FNYEAQ. Losses at the gene ends were 5 bases for V and 2 bases for J; bases not matched to a gene: 6. The CDR3 covers 14 residues. CDR3: CASSPKGAPYEQYF. Here the CDR3 DNA reads TGTGCCAGCAGCCCCAAGGGGGCCCCCTACGAGCAGTACTTC.

The chain links TRBV3-1 (or the pseudogene TRBV3-2) to TRBJ2-3, with a possible D match to TRBD2 (6 bases). There are 14 residues in the CDR3. The germline CDR1 and CDR2 sequences are LGHDT and YNNKEL (reference sequence). Between the trimmed V and J ends, which lost 4 bases and 0 bases, there was a span of 8 bases. CDR3 nucleotide sequence: TGTGCCAGCAGCCCCCGGGGGAGCACAGATACGCAGTATTTT. Protein: CASSPRGSTDTQYF.